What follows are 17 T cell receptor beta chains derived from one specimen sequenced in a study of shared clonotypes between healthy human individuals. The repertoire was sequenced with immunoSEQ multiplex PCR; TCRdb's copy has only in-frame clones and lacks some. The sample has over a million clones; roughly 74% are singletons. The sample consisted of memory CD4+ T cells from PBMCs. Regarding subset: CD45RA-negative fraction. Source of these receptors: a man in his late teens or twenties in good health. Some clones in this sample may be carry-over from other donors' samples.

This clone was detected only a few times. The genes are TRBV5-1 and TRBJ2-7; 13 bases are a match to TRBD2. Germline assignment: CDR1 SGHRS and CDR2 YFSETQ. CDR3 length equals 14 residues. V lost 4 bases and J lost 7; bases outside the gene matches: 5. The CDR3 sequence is CASSTSGRAREQYF. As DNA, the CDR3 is TGCGCCAGCAGCACTAGCGGGAGGGCCAGGGAGCAGTACTTC.

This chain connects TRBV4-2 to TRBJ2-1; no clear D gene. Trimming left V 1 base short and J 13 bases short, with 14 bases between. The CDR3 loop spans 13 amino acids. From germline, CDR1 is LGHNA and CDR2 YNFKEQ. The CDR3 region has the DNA TGTGCCAGCAGCCAAGGTAGGTTCCAGGCCCAGTTCTTC. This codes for CASSQGRFQAQFF.

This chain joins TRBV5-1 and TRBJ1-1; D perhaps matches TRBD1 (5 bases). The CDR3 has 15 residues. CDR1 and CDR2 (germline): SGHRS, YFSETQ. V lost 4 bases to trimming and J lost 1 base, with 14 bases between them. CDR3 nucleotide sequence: TGCGCCAGCAGCCCCGAGCCCAGGGCGAACACTGAAGCTTTCTTT. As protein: CASSPEPRANTEAFF.

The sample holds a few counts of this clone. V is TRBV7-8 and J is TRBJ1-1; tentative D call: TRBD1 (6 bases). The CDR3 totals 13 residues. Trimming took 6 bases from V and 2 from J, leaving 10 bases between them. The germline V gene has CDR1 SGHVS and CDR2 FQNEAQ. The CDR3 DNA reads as TGTGCCAGCAGACGGACAGTTAACACTGAAGCTTTCTTT. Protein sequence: CASRRTVNTEAFF.

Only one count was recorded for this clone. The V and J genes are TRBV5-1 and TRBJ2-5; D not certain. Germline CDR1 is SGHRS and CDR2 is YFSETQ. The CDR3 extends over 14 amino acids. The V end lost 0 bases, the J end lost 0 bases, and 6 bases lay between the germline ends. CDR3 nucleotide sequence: TGCGCCAGCAGCTTGGGAGTAGACCAAGAGACCCAGTACTTC. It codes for CASSLGVDQETQYF.

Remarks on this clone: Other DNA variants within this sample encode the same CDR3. The CDR3 DNA reads as TGCAGTGCCCGGGACAGGGCTGAAGCTTTCTTT. Its translation: CSARDRAEAFF. The V call is TRBV20-1, the J call TRBJ1-1; 9 nucleotides line up with TRBD1. Germline CDR1 reads DFQATT; CDR2 reads SNEGSKA (reference sequence). The V and J ends lost 6 bases and 6 bases, in that order; junction bases with no gene match: 2. The CDR3 has 11 residues.

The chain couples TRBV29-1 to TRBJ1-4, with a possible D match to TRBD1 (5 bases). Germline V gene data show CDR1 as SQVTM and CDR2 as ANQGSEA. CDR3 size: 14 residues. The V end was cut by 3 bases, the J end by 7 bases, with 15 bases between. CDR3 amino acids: CSVEVTRGGEKLFF. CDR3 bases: TGCAGCGTTGAGGTGACTAGGGGAGGTGAAAAACTGTTTTTT.

The CDR3 is CASSSSGTHGADTQYF. In nucleotides, the CDR3 is TGTGCCAGCAGCTCCTCCGGGACACACGGAGCAGATACGCAGTATTTT. The V and J genes are TRBV7-8 and TRBJ2-3; D is perhaps TRBD1 (6 bases). V was shortened by 4 bases and J by 4 bases, with 18 bases between the two germline ends. This CDR3 has 16 residues. From germline, CDR1 is SGHVS and CDR2 FQNEAQ.

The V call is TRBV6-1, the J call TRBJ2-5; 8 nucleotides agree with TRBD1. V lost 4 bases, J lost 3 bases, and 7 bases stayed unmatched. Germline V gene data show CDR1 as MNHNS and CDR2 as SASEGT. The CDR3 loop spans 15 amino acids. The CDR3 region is CASSGPATGEETQYF. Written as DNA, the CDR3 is TGTGCCAGCAGTGGACCAGCGACAGGGGAAGAGACCCAGTACTTC.

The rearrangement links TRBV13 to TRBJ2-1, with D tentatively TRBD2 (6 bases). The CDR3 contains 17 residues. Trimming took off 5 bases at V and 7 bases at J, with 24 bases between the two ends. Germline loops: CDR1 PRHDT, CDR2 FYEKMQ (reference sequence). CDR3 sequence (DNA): TGTGCCAGCAGCCCCCTATTGAGCGGGCCTCTTGGGAATGAGCAGTTCTTC. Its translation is CASSPLLSGPLGNEQFF.

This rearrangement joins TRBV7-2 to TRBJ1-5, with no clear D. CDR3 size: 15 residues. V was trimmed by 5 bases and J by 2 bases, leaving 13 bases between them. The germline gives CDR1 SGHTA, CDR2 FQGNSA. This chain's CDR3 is CASSPGLTGNQPQHF. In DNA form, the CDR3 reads TGTGCCAGCAGCCCCGGCCTAACAGGCAATCAGCCCCAGCATTTT.

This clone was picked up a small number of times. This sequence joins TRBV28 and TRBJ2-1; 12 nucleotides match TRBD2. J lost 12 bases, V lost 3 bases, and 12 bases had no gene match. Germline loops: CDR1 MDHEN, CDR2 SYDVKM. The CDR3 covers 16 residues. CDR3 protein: CASSLSGLAGPSWQFF. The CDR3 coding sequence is TGTGCCAGCAGTTTGTCAGGACTAGCGGGGCCCTCTTGGCAGTTCTTC.

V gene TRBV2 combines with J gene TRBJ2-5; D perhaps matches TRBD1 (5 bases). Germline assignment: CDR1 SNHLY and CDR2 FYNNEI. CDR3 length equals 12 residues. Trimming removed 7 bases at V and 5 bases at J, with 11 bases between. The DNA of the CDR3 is TGTGCCAGCACAGGGTTGTCGGAGACCCAGTACTTC. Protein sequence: CASTGLSETQYF.

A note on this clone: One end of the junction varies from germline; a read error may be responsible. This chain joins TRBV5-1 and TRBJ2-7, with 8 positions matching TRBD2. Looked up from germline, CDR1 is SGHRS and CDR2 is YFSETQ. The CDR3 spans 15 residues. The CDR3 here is CASSLAASGSFEQYF. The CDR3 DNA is TGCGCCAGCAGCTTGGCGGCTAGCGGGTCCTTCGAGCAGTACTTC.

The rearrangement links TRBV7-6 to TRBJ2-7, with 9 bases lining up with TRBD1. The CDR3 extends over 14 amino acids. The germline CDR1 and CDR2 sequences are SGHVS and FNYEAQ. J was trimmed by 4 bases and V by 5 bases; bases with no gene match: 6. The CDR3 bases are TGTGCCAGCAGCCGGGGACAGGGCGGGTACGAGCAGTACTTC. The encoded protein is CASSRGQGGYEQYF.

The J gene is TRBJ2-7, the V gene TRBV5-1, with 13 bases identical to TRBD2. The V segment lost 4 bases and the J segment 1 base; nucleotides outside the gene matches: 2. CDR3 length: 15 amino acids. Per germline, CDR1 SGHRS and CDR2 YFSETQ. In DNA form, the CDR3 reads TGCGCCAGCAGCATGGGACTAGCGGGATCCTACGAGCAGTACTTC. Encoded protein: CASSMGLAGSYEQYF.

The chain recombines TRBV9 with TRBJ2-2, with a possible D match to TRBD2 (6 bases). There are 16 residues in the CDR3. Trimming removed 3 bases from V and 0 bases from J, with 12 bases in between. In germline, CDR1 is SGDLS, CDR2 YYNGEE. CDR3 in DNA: TGTGCCAGCAGCGGAGGTAGCGGAACGAACACCGGGGAGCTGTTTTTT. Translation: CASSGGSGTNTGELFF.